Each of the 29 T cell receptor beta chains below was sequenced from the same sample in a study of Ad26.COV2.S vaccination and SARS-CoV-2 variants. Treatment specified: roughly 20 received Ad26.COV2.S at low or high dose, single or two shots; several received placebo; per-sample allocation not given. The samples were gathered on day 63 after the first injection of vaccine or placebo. Some clones are missing from TCRdb's copy, which holds only in-frame ones; the method was immunoSEQ multiplex PCR. The top ten clones hold about 5% of a sample with around 300,000 clones, approximately 87% of them seen once. This specimen consisted of peripheral blood, obtained in a trial of Ad26.COV2.S vaccine versus placebo. The source of these receptors is a person aged 18 to 59 who received the Ad26.COV2.S COVID-19 vaccine or a placebo.

The chain employs TRBV30 and TRBJ1-2; D is undetermined. The CDR3 loop spans 12 amino acids. V was trimmed by 0 bases and J by 8 bases, leaving 10 bases between them. Germline CDR1 is GTSNPN and CDR2 is SVGIG (reference sequence). CDR3 DNA sequence: TGTGCCTGGAGTGTATGGCTGGGAGGCTACACCTTC. Translating gives CAWSVWLGGYTF.

CDR3 amino acids: CASSLPGTGNSPLHF. The DNA for the CDR3 is TGTGCCAGCTCACTCCCCGGGACTGGAAATTCACCCCTCCACTTT. V and J are TRBV19 and TRBJ1-6; D perhaps matches TRBD1 (5 bases). V lost 9 bases and J lost 7, with 19 bases in between. This CDR3 is built from 15 residues. Germline values: CDR1 LNHDA, CDR2 SQIVND (reference sequence).

This chain links TRBV5-4 with TRBJ1-4; unclear D gene. Germline loops: CDR1 SGHNT, CDR2 YYREEE (reference sequence). The CDR3 length is 15 residues. V lost 4 bases and J lost 6, with 16 bases in between. The CDR3 coding sequence is TGTGCCAGCAGCCTGAAATTTTCGGGAGATGAAAAACTGTTTTTT. This translates into CASSLKFSGDEKLFF.

The chain recombines TRBV4-3 with TRBJ2-3; no firm D call. V was shortened by 0 bases and J by 8 bases, with 9 bases between the two germline ends. In germline, CDR1 is LGHNA, CDR2 YSLEER. The CDR3 contains 13 residues. DNA for the CDR3: TGCGCCAGCAGCCAAGAAAGTGGTCCTACGCAGTATTTT. Its translation: CASSQESGPTQYF.

The V call is TRBV5-1, the J call TRBJ2-7; D gene ambiguous. Per germline, CDR1 SGHRS and CDR2 YFSETQ. The CDR3 is made up of 13 amino acids. The V gene lost 1 base and the J gene lost 3 bases, with 8 bases spanning the gap. CDR3 in amino acids: CASSLLQNYEQYF. In nucleotides, the CDR3 is TGCGCCAGCAGCTTGTTGCAGAACTACGAGCAGTACTTC.

This clone was detected once. The gene calls are TRBV27 and TRBJ1-4, with D possibly matching TRBD1 (5 bases). The CDR3 contains 15 residues. Germline CDR1 and CDR2: MNHEY and SMNVEV (reference sequence). V shed 4 bases and J shed 3 bases, with 12 bases lying between them. The CDR3 nucleotides read TGTGCCAGCAGTTGGGGGGACTGGCCTAATGAAAAACTGTTTTTT. It yields the protein CASSWGDWPNEKLFF.

The chain links TRBV5-1 to TRBJ2-7; D gene ambiguous. Germline V gene lookup returns CDR1 SGHRS and CDR2 YFSETQ. V lost 2 bases and J 4 bases, leaving 10 bases between the germline ends. The CDR3 is 13 amino acids. CDR3 in amino acids: CASSFVTQYEQYF. For the CDR3, the DNA is TGCGCCAGCAGCTTCGTGACTCAATACGAGCAGTACTTC.

The chain couples TRBV9 to TRBJ1-2; D remains ambiguous. CDR3 length equals 12 residues. CDR1 is SGDLS, CDR2 YYNGEE, per germline. V was pared by 4 bases and J by 4 bases, with 8 bases between. The CDR3 sequence: CASSLEFYGYTF. The CDR3 nucleotides are TGTGCCAGCAGCCTAGAGTTCTATGGCTACACCTTC.

The chain combines TRBV29-1 with TRBJ2-5, with D unclear. Trimming shortened V by 4 bases and J by 2 bases, and 8 bases separated the two germline ends. Per germline, CDR1 SQVTM and CDR2 ANQGSEA. The CDR3 covers 12 residues. The CDR3 here is CSVGTKQETQYF. The CDR3 DNA sequence: TGCAGCGTTGGAACAAAGCAAGAGACCCAGTACTTC.

The CDR3 nucleotides read TGTGCCAGCAGCCCATTATCCACGGATACGCAGTATTTT. It yields the protein CASSPLSTDTQYF. The chain uses TRBV3-1 (or the pseudogene TRBV3-2) and TRBJ2-3; no clear D. V lost 4 bases and J lost 6, with 11 bases in between. The CDR3 covers 13 residues. CDR1 and CDR2 (germline): LGHDT, YNNKEL (reference sequence).

The V and J genes are TRBV7-8 and TRBJ2-7; 7 bases map to TRBD2. The CDR3 is 13 amino acids. With V trimmed by 6 bases and J by 3 bases, 5 bases remained unmatched. The V gene's germline CDR1 is SGHVS and CDR2 FQNEAQ. The CDR3 loop is CASRPGGGYEQYF. In nucleotides, the CDR3 is TGTGCCAGCAGACCTGGGGGGGGCTACGAGCAGTACTTC.

The chain links TRBV6-5 to TRBJ1-5; D remains ambiguous. The CDR3 sequence is 16 residues long. The ends were cut back, 4 bases at V and 2 bases at J, with 15 bases in the middle. Per germline, CDR1 MNHEY and CDR2 SVGAGI. The CDR3 sequence: CASSSSTVQGNQPQHF. CDR3 DNA sequence: TGTGCCAGCAGTTCATCTACAGTTCAGGGCAATCAGCCCCAGCATTTT.

The genes are TRBV2 and TRBJ1-2; D is undetermined. V lost 4 bases, J lost 6 bases, and 12 bases lay in between. The germline CDR1 and CDR2 sequences are SNHLY and FYNNEI. The CDR3 length is 13 residues. For the CDR3, the DNA is TGTGCCAGCAGTGTGGCAGGTACGGATGGCTACACCTTC. This gives the protein CASSVAGTDGYTF. The full variable domain, with the rest looked up from reference TRBV2 and TRBJ1-2, is EPEVTQTPSHQVTQMGQEVILRCVPISNHLYFYWYRQILGQKVEFLVSFYNNEISEKSEIFDDQFSVERPDGSNFTLKIRSTKLEDSAMYFCASSVAGTDGYTFGSGTRLTVV.

A single count supports this clone. The chain carries TRBV3-1 (or the pseudogene TRBV3-2) and TRBJ2-1; 7 nucleotides align to TRBD1. The V gene end was trimmed by 4 bases and the J gene end by 8 bases; junction bases not matched to a gene: 8. CDR1 and CDR2 from the germline V gene are LGHDT and YNNKEL (reference sequence). The CDR3 length is 14 residues. The CDR3, as DNA: TGTGCCAGCAGCCCCCAAGTCGGGACAGATGAGCAGTTCTTC. Protein product: CASSPQVGTDEQFF.

The chain joins TRBV25-1 to TRBJ2-1; the match to TRBD2 covers 10 bases. Germline CDR1 MGHDK, CDR2 SYGVNS. Unmatched junction bases numbered 7, after V lost 6 bases and J lost 5 bases. The CDR3 is 15 residues long. The CDR3 loop is CASRTGTSANNEQFF. CDR3 bases: TGTGCCAGCAGAACCGGGACTAGCGCGAACAATGAGCAGTTCTTC.

This chain links TRBV15 with TRBJ1-1; possible D gene TRBD1, 5 bases. The ends were cut back, 5 bases at V and 7 bases at J, with 14 bases in the middle. This CDR3 has 13 amino acids. Germline-derived CDR1 and CDR2 are LNHNV and YYDKDF (reference sequence). CDR3 residues: CATSSPGGFEAFF. The CDR3, as DNA: TGTGCCACCAGCTCCCCGGGGGGGTTTGAAGCTTTCTTT.

This clone was detected a few times. The chain links TRBV19 to TRBJ1-2, with a tentative D call TRBD1 (5 bases). V was pared by 4 bases and J by 7 bases, with 22 bases between. The CDR3 sequence is 16 residues long. Germline values: CDR1 LNHDA, CDR2 SQIVND (reference sequence). The CDR3 DNA is TGTGCCAGTAGTACTTCCGGGACCCCTTTAAGGATTGGCTACACCTTC. This encodes CASSTSGTPLRIGYTF.

This clone was recorded once. The V call is TRBV5-1, the J call TRBJ1-4, with D unresolved. V gave up 3 bases and J gave up 0 bases, with 6 bases separating them. The CDR3 is made up of 14 amino acids. Germline CDR1 reads SGHRS; CDR2 reads YFSETQ. This CDR3 reads CASSYSATNEKLFF. Written as DNA, the CDR3 is TGCGCCAGCAGCTACAGCGCAACTAATGAAAAACTGTTTTTT.

This clone was counted only a few times. The V and J genes are TRBV9 and TRBJ1-2; TRBD1 agrees at 11 bases. Germline trimming cut 4 bases from V and 5 bases from J; bases unmatched to any gene: 7. Germline values: CDR1 SGDLS, CDR2 YYNGEE. The CDR3 spans 15 residues. In nucleotides, the CDR3 is TGTGCCAGCAGCTTCGGGACAGGGGGAGTGTATGGCTACACCTTC. Translated, it gives CASSFGTGGVYGYTF.

This sequence joins TRBV7-6 and TRBJ1-6, with D uncertain. From germline, CDR1 is SGHVS and CDR2 FNYEAQ. Trimming cost V 4 bases and J 10 bases, with 11 bases left between them. The CDR3 totals 13 residues. CDR3 protein: CASSSQISSPLHF. CDR3 DNA: TGTGCCAGCAGCTCCCAAATTTCCTCACCCCTCCACTTT.

The chain combines TRBV19 with TRBJ2-2; TRBD1 aligns across 9 bases. This CDR3 spans 13 amino acids. V lost 8 bases to trimming and J lost 4 bases; unmatched junction nucleotides: 2. CDR1 is LNHDA and CDR2 is SQIVND in the germline V gene (reference sequence). CDR3 sequence (DNA): TGTGCCAGTGACAGGGGGGGCACCGGGGAGCTGTTTTTT. Its protein is CASDRGGTGELFF.

This chain joins TRBV28 and TRBJ1-2, with a weak D call TRBD1 (6 bases). This CDR3 has 13 residues. V was shortened by 6 bases and J by 4 bases, with 12 bases between the two germline ends. CDR1 MDHEN and CDR2 SYDVKM come from the germline V gene. The CDR3 loop is CASRSDSLYGYTF. The CDR3 nucleotides read TGTGCCAGCAGGTCGGACAGCCTCTATGGCTACACCTTC.

The V and J genes are TRBV28 and TRBJ1-1; TRBD1 agrees at 8 bases. CDR1 and CDR2 from the germline V gene are MDHEN and SYDVKM. CDR3 size: 15 residues. With 1 base clipped from V and 5 bases from J, the junction kept 6 bases outside the gene matches. The CDR3 reads CASSLSDRAGTEAFF. CDR3 DNA: TGTGCCAGCAGTTTATCGGACAGGGCGGGTACTGAAGCTTTCTTT.

The chain has TRBV19 and TRBJ1-1, with D unclear. Germline V lookup: CDR1 LNHDA, CDR2 SQIVND (reference sequence). The CDR3 is 16 residues long. V was pared by 0 bases and J by 1 base, with 12 bases between. CDR3 sequence reads: CASSIDLAGWNTEAFF. In nucleotides, the CDR3 is TGTGCCAGTAGTATAGATCTTGCGGGGTGGAACACTGAAGCTTTCTTT.

The rearrangement uses TRBV28 and TRBJ2-3; TRBD1 agrees at 9 bases. The CDR3 runs 18 residues. The junction had 16 bases not matched to a gene; V was cut back by 5 bases and J by 4 bases. Germline CDR1 MDHEN, CDR2 SYDVKM. The CDR3: CASSNRPGTGKGADTQYF. The CDR3, as DNA: TGTGCCAGCAGTAACCGCCCTGGGACAGGGAAAGGCGCAGATACGCAGTATTTT.

The chain carries TRBV5-6 and TRBJ2-2; D is unclear. Germline CDR1 SGHDT, CDR2 YYEEEE. The length of the CDR3 is 12 residues. Deletions cut 3 bases from V and 8 bases from J, with 8 bases between. The CDR3 reads CASSSDVGELFF. CDR3 DNA sequence: TGTGCCAGCAGCTCTGACGTGGGGGAGCTGTTTTTT.

This clone was found once. The genes are TRBV20-1 and TRBJ2-5; no clear D gene. The ends were cut back, 6 bases at V and 4 bases at J, with 9 bases in the middle. CDR1 is DFQATT and CDR2 is SNEGSKA in the germline V gene (reference sequence). There are 11 residues in the CDR3. CDR3 nucleotide sequence: TGCAGTGCCACCTTGGGAGAGACCCAGTACTTC. Residues: CSATLGETQYF.

The V call is TRBV4-1, the J call TRBJ1-3; D is ambiguous. CDR3 length: 16 residues. Germline loops: CDR1 MGHRA, CDR2 YSYEKL. Trimming shortened V by 0 bases and J by 1 base, and 10 bases separated the two germline ends. The CDR3: CASSQDLWGSGNTIYF. CDR3 DNA sequence: TGCGCCAGCAGCCAAGATCTCTGGGGATCTGGAAACACCATATATTTT.

The genes are TRBV12-5 and TRBJ1-5, with 8 bases aligning to TRBD1. The CDR3 length is 15 residues. After removal of 1 base from V and 5 bases from J, the junction contained 4 bases not matched to a gene. Germline V lookup: CDR1 LGHNT, CDR2 FRNRAP. The CDR3 loop is CASGLGAGGHQPQHF. DNA of the CDR3: TGTGCTAGTGGTTTGGGGGCAGGGGGCCATCAGCCCCAGCATTTT.